This T cell receptor beta chain was captured in a study of blood T cell repertoires in COVID-19. Study as a whole: PBMCs, B-cell-depleted T cells, or T cells provided the cDNA or gDNA that made up the material.

Source study methods: Estimation of nucleated cell counts relied on the amplification of reference gene primers. Using immunoSEQ multiplex PCR, the repertoire was profiled, and TCRdb retains in-frame clones only, with some absent. The V and J calls and clone size come from that table; D and trimming were worked out from the DNA. The table has tens of thousands of clones, roughly 76% seen once. Germline values: CDR1 MDHEN, CDR2 SYDVKM. V was pared by 2 bases and J by 2 bases, with 10 bases between. The CDR3 spans 15 residues. The genes are TRBV28 and TRBJ1-3, with D possibly TRBD1 on 6 matching bases. The sequence came from an elderly woman with active or convalescent COVID-19. The sample taken for sequencing was peripheral blood. CDR3 bases: TGTGCCAGCAGTTTAACAGGGCCCCCTGGAAACACCATATATTTT. This sequence encodes CASSLTGPPGNTIYF.